This TCR beta chain was captured in a study of cytomegalovirus exposure and HLA in healthy donors. The PCR made use of 60 Vbeta and 13 Jbeta primers. Profiled with immunoSEQ multiplex PCR; TCRdb holds only in-frame clones, not every one. This table has about 160,000 clones, 65% to 90% appearing once. Trimming took 1 base from V and 5 from J, leaving 11 bases between them. The CDR3 has 14 residues. The germline V gene has CDR1 SNHLY and CDR2 FYNNEI. This TCR was sampled from a man over 45 in good health and CMV-seropositive. Sequenced material: PBMCs. This rearrangement joins TRBV2 to TRBJ1-2, with TRBD1 as a possible D gene (5 bases). In nucleotides, the CDR3 is TGTGCCAGCAGTGAAGTGGGGGGACGGTATGGCTACACCTTC. The encoded protein is CASSEVGGRYGYTF.